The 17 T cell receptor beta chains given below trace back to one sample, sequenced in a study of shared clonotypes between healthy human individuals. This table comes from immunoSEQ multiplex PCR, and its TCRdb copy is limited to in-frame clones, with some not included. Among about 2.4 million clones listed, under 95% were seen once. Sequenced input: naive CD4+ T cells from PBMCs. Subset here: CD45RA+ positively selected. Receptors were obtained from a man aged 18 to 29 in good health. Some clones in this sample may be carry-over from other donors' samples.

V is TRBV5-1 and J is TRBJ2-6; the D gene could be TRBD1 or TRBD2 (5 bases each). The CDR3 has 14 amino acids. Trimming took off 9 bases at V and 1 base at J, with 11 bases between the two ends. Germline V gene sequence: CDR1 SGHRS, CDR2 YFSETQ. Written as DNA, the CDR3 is TGCGCCACCCGAGGGGATTCTGGGGCCAACGTCCTGACTTTC. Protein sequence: CATRGDSGANVLTF.

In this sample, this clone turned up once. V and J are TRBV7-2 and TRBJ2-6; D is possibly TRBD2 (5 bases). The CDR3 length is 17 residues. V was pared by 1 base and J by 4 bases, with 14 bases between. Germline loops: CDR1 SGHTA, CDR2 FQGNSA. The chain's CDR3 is CASSLVSGKSGANVLTF. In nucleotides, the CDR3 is TGTGCCAGCAGCTTAGTTTCCGGGAAGTCGGGGGCCAACGTCCTGACTTTC.

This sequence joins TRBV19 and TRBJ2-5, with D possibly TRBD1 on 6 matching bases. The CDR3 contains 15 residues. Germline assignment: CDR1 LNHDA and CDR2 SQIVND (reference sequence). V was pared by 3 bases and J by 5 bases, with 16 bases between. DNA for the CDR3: TGTGCCAGTAGTATCTCAGGGGCGATGTCGGAGACCCAGTACTTC. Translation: CASSISGAMSETQYF.

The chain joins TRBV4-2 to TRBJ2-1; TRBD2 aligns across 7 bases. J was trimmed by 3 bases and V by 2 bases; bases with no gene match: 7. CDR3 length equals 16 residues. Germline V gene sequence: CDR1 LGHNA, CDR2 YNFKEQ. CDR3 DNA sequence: TGTGCCAGCAGCCAAACAAGGAGCGGGAACTACAATGAGCAGTTCTTC. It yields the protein CASSQTRSGNYNEQFF.

The CDR3 sequence: CASSNYNEQFF. Here the CDR3 DNA reads TGTGCCAGCAGCAATTACAATGAGCAGTTCTTC. The rearrangement uses TRBV7-3 and TRBJ2-1, with D hard to call. V gave up 5 bases and J gave up 4 bases, with 3 bases separating them. CDR3 size: 11 residues. Germline V lookup: CDR1 SGHTA, CDR2 FQGTGA.

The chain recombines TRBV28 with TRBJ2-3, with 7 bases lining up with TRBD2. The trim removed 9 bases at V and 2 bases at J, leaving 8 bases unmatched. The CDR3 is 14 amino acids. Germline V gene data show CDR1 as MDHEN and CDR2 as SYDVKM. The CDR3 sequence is CASGEGGVTDTQYF. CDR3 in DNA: TGTGCCAGTGGTGAGGGAGGGGTCACAGATACGCAGTATTTT.

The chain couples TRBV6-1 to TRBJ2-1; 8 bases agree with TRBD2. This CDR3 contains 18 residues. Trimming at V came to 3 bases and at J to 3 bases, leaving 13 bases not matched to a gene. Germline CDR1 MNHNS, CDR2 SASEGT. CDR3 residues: CASSDDLSTGLVYNEQFF. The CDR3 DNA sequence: TGTGCCAGCAGTGATGACCTTTCGACGGGACTAGTCTACAATGAGCAGTTCTTC.

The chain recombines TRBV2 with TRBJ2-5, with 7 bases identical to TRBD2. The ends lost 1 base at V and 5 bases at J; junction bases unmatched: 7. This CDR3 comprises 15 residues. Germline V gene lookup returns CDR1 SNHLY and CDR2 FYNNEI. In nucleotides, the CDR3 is TGTGCCAGCAGTGAAGACGGCGGGAGCGGGGAGACCCAGTACTTC. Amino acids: CASSEDGGSGETQYF.

CDR3 sequence: CASIGTSGSNEQFF. DNA for the CDR3: TGTGCCAGCATTGGGACTAGCGGGAGTAATGAGCAGTTCTTC. The rearrangement links TRBV2 to TRBJ2-1; 14 bases align to TRBD2. CDR3 length equals 14 residues. In germline, CDR1 is SNHLY, CDR2 FYNNEI. Trimming removed 7 bases from V and 7 bases from J; junction bases left unmatched: 3.

Here the CDR3 reads CASSILAGGGELFF. In nucleotides, the CDR3 is TGTGCCAGTAGTATACTAGCGGGAGGGGGGGAGCTGTTTTTT. V is TRBV19 and J is TRBJ2-2; TRBD2 aligns across 12 bases. Losses at the gene ends were 2 bases for V and 8 bases for J; bases not matched to a gene: 0. The CDR3 is 14 residues long. CDR1 LNHDA and CDR2 SQIVND come from the germline V gene (reference sequence).

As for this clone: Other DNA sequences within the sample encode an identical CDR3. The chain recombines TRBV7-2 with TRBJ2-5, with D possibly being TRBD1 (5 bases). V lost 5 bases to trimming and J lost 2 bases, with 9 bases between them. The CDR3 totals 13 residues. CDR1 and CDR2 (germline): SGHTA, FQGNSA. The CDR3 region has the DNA TGTGCCAGCAGCCGAGACAGACAAGAGACCCAGTACTTC. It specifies CASSRDRQETQYF. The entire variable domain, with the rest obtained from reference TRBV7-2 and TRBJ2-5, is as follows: GAGVSQSPSNKVTEKGKDVELRCDPISGHTALYWYRQSLGQGLEFLIYFQGNSAPDKSGLPSDRFSAERTGGSVSTLTIQRTQQEDSAVYLCASSRDRQETQYFGPGTRLLVL.

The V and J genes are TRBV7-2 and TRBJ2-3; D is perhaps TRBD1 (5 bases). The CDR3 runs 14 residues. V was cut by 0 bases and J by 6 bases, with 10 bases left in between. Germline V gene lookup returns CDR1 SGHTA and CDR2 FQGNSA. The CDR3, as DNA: TGTGCCAGCAGCTTAGCTCAGGGTACGGATACGCAGTATTTT. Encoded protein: CASSLAQGTDTQYF.

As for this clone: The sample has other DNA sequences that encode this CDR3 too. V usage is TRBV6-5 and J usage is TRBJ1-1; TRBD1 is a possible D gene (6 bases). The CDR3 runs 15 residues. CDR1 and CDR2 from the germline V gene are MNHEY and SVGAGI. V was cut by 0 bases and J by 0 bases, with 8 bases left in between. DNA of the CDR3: TGTGCCAGCAGTTACTCGGGGGCAATGAACACTGAAGCTTTCTTT. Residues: CASSYSGAMNTEAFF.

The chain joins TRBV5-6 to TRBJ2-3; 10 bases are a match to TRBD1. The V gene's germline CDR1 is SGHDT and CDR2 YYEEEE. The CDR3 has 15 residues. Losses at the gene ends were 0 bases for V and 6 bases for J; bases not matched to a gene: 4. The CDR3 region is CASSLGTGGLDTQYF. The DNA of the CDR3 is TGTGCCAGCAGCTTGGGGACAGGGGGTTTGGATACGCAGTATTTT.

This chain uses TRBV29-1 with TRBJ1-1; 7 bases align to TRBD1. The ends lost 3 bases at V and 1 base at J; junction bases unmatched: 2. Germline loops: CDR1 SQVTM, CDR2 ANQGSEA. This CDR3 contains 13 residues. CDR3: CSVETGTNTEAFF. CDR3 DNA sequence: TGCAGCGTTGAGACAGGGACGAACACTGAAGCTTTCTTT.

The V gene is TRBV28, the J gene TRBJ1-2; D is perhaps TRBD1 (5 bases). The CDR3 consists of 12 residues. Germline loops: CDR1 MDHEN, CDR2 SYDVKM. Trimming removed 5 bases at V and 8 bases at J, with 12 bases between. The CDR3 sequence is CASSAGFSGYTF. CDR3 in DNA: TGTGCCAGCAGTGCAGGGTTTAGCGGCTACACCTTC.

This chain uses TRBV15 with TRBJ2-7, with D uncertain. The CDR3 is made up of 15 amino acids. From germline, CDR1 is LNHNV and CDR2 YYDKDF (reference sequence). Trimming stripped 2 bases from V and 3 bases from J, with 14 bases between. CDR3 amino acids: CATSRIAVKIYEQYF. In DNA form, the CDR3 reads TGTGCCACCAGCAGAATCGCGGTGAAGATCTACGAGCAGTACTTC.